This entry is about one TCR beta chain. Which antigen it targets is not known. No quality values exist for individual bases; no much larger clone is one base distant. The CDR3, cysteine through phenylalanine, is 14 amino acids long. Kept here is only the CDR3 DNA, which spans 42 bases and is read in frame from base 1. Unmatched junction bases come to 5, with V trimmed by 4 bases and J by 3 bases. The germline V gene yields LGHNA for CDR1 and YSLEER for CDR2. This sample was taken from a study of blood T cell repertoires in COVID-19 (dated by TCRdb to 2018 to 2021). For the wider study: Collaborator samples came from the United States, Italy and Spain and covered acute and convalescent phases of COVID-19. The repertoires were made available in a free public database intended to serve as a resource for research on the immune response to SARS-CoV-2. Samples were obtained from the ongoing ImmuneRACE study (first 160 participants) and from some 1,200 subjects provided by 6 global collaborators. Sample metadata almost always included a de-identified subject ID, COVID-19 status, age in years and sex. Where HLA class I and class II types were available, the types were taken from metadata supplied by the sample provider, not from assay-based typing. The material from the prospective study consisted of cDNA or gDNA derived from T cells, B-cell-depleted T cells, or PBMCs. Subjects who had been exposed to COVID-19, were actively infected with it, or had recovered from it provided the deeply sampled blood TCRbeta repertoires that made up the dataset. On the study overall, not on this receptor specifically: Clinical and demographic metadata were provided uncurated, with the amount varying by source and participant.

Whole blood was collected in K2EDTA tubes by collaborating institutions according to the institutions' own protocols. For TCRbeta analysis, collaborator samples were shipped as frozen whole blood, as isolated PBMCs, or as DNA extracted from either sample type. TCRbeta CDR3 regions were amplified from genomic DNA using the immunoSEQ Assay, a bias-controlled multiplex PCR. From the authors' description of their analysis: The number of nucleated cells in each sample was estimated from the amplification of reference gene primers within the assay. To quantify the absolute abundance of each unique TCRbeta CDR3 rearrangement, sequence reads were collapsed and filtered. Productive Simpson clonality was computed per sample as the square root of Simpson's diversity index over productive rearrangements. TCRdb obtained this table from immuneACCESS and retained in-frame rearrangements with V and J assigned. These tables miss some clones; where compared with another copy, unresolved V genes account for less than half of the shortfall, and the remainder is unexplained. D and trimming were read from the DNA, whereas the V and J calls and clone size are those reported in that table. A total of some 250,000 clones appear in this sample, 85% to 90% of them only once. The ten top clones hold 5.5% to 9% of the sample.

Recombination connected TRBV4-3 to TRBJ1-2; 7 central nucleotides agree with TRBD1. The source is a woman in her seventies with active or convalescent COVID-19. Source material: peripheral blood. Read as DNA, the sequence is TGCGCCAGCAGCCCAGGGGACAGTTACTATGGCTACACCTTC. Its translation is CASSPGDSYYGYTF.